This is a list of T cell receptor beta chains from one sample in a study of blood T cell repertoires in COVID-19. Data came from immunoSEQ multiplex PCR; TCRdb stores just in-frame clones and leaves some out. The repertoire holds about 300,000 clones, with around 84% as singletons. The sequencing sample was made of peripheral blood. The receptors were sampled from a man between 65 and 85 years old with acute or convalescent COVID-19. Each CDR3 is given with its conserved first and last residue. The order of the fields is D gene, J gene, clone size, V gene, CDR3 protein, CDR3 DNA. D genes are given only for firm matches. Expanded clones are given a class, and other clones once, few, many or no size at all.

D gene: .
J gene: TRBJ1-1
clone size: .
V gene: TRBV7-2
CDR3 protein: CASSLRSQGDTEAFF
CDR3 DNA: TGTGCCAGCAGCTTAAGATCCCAGGGTGACACTGAAGCTTTCTTT

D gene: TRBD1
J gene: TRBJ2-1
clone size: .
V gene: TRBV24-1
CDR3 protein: CATSDAPGTGERYNEQFF
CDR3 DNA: TGTGCCACCAGTGATGCTCCTGGGACAGGGGAACGGTACAATGAGCAGTTCTTC

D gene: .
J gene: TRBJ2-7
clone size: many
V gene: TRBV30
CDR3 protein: CAWSPPGGYEQYF
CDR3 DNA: TGTGCCTGGAGTCCCCCCGGGGGCTACGAGCAGTACTTC

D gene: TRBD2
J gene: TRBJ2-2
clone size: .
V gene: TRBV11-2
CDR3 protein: CASSRGTSSGYTGELFF
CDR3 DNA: TGTGCCAGCAGCCGTGGGACGTCTAGCGGATACACCGGGGAGCTGTTTTTT

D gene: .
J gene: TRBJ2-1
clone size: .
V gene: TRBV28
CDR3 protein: CASISQRSSYNEQFF
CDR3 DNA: TGTGCCAGCATCTCCCAGCGGAGCTCCTACAATGAGCAGTTCTTC

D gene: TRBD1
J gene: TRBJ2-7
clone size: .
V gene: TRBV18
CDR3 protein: CASSPRTGNPYEQYF
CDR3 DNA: TGTGCCAGCTCACCACGGACAGGAAACCCCTACGAGCAGTACTTC

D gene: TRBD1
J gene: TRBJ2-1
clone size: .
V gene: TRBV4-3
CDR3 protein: CASSQDGGQGGYNEQFF
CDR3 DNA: TGCGCCAGCAGCCAAGATGGGGGACAGGGGGGATACAATGAGCAGTTCTTC

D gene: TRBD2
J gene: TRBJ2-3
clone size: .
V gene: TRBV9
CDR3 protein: CASSGKTSGGPLDTQYF
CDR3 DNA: TGTGCCAGCAGCGGGAAGACTAGCGGGGGGCCTTTAGATACGCAGTATTTT

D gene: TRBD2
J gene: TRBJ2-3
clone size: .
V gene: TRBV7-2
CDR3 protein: CASSRERGGTQYF
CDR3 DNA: TGTGCCAGCAGTAGGGAGCGGGGGGGTACGCAGTATTTT

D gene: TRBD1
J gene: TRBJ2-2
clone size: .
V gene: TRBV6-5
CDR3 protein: CASRTGGLSTGELFF
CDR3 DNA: TGTGCCAGCAGGACAGGGGGGCTTTCCACCGGGGAGCTGTTTTTT

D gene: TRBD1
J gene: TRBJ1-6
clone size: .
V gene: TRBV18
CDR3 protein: CASSSWDREYSPLHF
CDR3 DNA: TGTGCCAGCTCATCTTGGGACAGGGAATATTCACCCCTCCACTTT

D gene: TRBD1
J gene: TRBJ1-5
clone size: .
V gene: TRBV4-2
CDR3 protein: CASSQTQGAQPQHF
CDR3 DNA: TGTGCCAGCAGCCAGACACAGGGGGCTCAGCCCCAGCATTTT

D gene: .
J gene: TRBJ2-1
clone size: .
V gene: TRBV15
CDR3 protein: CATSRDPPGGSNEQFF
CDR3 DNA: TGTGCCACCAGCAGAGATCCCCCAGGGGGGTCAAATGAGCAGTTCTTC

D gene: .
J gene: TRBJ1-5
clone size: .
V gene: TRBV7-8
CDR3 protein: CASSLAQGPFSPQHF
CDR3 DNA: TGTGCCAGCAGCTTAGCCCAGGGGCCCTTTTCGCCCCAGCATTTT

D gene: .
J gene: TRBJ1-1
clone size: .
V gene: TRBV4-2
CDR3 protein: CASSQDRGQMNTEAFF
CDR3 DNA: TGTGCCAGCAGCCAAGATCGTGGGCAGATGAACACTGAAGCTTTCTTT

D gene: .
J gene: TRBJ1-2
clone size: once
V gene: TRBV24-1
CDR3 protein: CATAGGASYGYTF
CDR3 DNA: TGTGCCACCGCGGGTGGAGCCAGCTATGGCTACACCTTC

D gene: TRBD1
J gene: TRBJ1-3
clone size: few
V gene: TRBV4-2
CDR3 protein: CASSVRDREPSSGNTIYF
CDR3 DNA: TGTGCCAGCAGCGTACGGGACAGGGAACCGAGTTCTGGAAACACCATATATTTT

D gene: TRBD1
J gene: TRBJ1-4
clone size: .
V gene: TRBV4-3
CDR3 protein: CASSQGGGQGGEKLFF
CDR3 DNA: TGCGCCAGCAGCCAAGGCGGGGGACAGGGAGGTGAAAAACTGTTTTTT

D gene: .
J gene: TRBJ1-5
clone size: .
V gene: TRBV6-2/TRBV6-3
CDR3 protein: CASSYADGSRYQPQHF
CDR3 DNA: TGTGCCAGCAGTTATGCCGACGGGTCGCGCTATCAGCCCCAGCATTTT

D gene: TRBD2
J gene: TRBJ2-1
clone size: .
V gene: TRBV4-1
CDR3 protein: CASSSPALAGAYNEQFF
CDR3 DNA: TGCGCCAGCAGCTCACCGGCCCTGGCGGGGGCCTACAATGAGCAGTTCTTC

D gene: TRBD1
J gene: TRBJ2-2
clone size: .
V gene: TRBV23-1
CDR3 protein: CACQTGTNTGELFF
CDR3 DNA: TGCGCATGCCAGACAGGGACGAACACCGGGGAGCTGTTTTTT

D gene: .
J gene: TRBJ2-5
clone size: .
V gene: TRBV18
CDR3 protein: CASSHRQEETQYF
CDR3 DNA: TGTGCCAGCTCACACAGACAAGAAGAGACCCAGTACTTC

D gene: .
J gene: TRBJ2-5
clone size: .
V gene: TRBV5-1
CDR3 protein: CASSQMGGTGAQYF
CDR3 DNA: TGCGCCAGCAGCCAGATGGGCGGGACCGGTGCCCAGTACTTC

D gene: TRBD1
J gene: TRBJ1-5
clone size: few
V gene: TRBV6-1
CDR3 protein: CASSEYTGGSSLSNQPQHF
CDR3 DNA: TGTGCCAGCAGTGAATACACAGGGGGCTCGAGCCTTAGCAATCAGCCCCAGCATTTT

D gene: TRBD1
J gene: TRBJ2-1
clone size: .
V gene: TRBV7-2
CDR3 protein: CASSSYLPGQGWHEQFF
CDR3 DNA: TGTGCCAGCAGCTCATACCTCCCGGGACAGGGATGGCATGAGCAGTTCTTC

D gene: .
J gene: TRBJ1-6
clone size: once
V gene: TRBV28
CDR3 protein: CASSFVRNNNSPLHF
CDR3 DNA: TGTGCCAGCAGTTTTGTCAGAAACAATAATTCACCCCTCCACTTT

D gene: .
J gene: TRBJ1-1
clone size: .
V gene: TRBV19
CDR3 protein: CASSIEQNAEAFF
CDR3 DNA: TGTGCCAGTAGTATAGAGCAGAACGCTGAAGCTTTCTTT

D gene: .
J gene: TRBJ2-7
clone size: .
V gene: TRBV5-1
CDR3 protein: CASSWDGQYSYEQYF
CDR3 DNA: TGCGCCAGCAGCTGGGACGGACAGTACTCCTACGAGCAGTACTTC

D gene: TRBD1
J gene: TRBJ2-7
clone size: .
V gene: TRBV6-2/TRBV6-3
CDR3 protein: CASSKPGQGTREQYF
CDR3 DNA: TGTGCCAGCAGTAAACCGGGACAGGGTACGAGAGAGCAGTACTTC

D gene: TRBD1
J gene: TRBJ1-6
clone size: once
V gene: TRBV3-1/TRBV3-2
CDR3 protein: CASSQDQGADSPLHF
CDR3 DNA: TGTGCCAGCAGCCAAGACCAGGGGGCGGATTCACCCCTCCACTTT

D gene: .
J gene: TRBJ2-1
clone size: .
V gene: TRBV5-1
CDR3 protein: CASSLVAGEQFF
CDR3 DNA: TGCGCCAGCAGCTTGGTGGCGGGCGAGCAGTTCTTC

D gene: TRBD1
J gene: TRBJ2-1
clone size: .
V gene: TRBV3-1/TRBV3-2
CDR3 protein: CASSPYRGDEQFF
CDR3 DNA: TGTGCCAGCAGCCCTTACAGGGGGGATGAGCAGTTCTTC

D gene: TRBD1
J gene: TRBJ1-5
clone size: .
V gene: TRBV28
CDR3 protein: CASSLLPGTVVSNQPQHF
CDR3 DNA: TGTGCCAGCAGTTTATTGCCTGGGACAGTCGTTAGCAATCAGCCCCAGCATTTT

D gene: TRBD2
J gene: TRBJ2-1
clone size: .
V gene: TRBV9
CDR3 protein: CASSGGTSGPGWNEQFF
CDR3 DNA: TGTGCCAGCAGCGGGGGGACTAGCGGGCCGGGGTGGAATGAGCAGTTCTTC

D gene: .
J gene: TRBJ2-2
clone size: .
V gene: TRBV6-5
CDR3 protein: CASSYRGTGELFF
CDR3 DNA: TGTGCCAGCAGTTACCGGGGAACCGGGGAGCTGTTTTTT

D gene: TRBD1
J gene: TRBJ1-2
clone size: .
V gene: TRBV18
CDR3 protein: CASSPGQGSDGYTF
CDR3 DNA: TGTGCCAGCTCACCTGGACAGGGGTCCGATGGCTACACCTTC

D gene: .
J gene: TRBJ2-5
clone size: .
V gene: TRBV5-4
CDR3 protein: CASSPTADVRRETQYF
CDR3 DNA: TGTGCCAGCAGCCCCACAGCAGACGTCAGAAGGGAGACCCAGTACTTC

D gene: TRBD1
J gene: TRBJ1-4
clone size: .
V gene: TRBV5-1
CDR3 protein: CASRGTGVEKLFF
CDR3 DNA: TGCGCCAGCAGGGGGACAGGGGTTGAAAAACTGTTTTTT

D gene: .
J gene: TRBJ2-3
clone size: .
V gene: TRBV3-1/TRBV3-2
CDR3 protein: CASSQAGGIVGDTQYF
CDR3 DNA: TGTGCCAGCAGCCAAGCGGGGGGCATAGTTGGAGATACGCAGTATTTT

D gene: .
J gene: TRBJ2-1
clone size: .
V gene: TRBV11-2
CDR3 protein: CASSLVLQGRHEQFF
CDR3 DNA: TGTGCCAGCAGCTTAGTCCTACAGGGCCGACATGAGCAGTTCTTC

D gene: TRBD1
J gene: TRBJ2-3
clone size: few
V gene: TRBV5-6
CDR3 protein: CASSLRTGWTDTQYF
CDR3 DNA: TGTGCCAGCAGCCTAAGGACAGGGTGGACAGATACGCAGTATTTT

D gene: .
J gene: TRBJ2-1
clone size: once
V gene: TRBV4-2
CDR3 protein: CASSHVGLGDNYNEQFF
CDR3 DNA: TGTGCCAGCAGCCACGTAGGGCTAGGGGACAACTACAATGAGCAGTTCTTC

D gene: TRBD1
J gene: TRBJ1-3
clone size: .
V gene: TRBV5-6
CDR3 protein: CASSRDRSSGNTIYF
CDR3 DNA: TGTGCCAGCAGCCGGGACAGGAGCTCTGGAAACACCATATATTTT

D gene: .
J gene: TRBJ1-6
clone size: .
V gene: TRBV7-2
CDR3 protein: CASSFGPRFWDSPLHF
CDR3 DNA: TGTGCCAGCAGCTTTGGGCCCCGCTTTTGGGATTCACCCCTCCACTTT

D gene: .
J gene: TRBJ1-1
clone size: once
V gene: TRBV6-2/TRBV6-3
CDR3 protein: CASSYLPGNTEAFF
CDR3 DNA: TGTGCCAGCAGTTACTTACCAGGGAACACTGAAGCTTTCTTT

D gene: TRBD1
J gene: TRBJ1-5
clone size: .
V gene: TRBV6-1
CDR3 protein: CASSEVVMTGYGRNQPQHF
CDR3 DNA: TGTGCCAGCAGTGAAGTGGTTATGACAGGGTATGGACGCAATCAGCCCCAGCATTTT